Here is one T cell receptor (beta chain) with its context. What it binds is unknown. The CDR3 runs to 16 residues. V lost 0 bases, J lost 2 bases, and 6 bases stayed unmatched. CDR1 SGHRS and CDR2 YFSETQ come from the germline V gene. The data belong to a study of cytomegalovirus exposure and HLA in healthy donors. Overall study findings and caveats: What TCR beta sequences reportedly achieved was accurate prediction of HLA-A and HLA-B alleles in most subjects. Presence/absence analysis assumed near-uniform sequencing depth across donors.

The PCR employed 60 Vbeta primers together with 13 Jbeta primers. Using immunoSEQ multiplex PCR, the repertoire was profiled, and TCRdb retains in-frame clones only, with some absent. Across 20,000 or so clones, the top ten clones capture 22% of the sample. The sequenced sample consisted of PBMCs. The rearrangement links TRBV5-1 to TRBJ2-3, with 7 bases aligning to TRBD2. This receptor was obtained from a man aged 55 to 69 in good health and CMV-seropositive. The CDR3 coding sequence is TGCGCCAGCAGCTTGGGGGCTAGCGGATTCACAGATACGCAGTATTTT. This gives the protein CASSLGASGFTDTQYF.